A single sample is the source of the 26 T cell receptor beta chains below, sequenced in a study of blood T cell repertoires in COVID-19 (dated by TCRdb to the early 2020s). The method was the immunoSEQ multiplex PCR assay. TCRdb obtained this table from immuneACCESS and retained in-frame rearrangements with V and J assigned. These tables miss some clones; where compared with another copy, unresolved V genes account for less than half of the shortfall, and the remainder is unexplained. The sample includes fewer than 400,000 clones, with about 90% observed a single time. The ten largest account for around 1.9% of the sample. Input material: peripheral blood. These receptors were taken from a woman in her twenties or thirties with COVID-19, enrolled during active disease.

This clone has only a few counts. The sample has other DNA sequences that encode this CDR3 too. The CDR3 DNA is TGCGCCAGCAGCTTGGACAGTGGAAACACCATATATTTT. It specifies CASSLDSGNTIYF. The chain recombines TRBV5-1 with TRBJ1-3; the D is unclear. The CDR3 consists of 13 residues. The germline V and J ends were trimmed by 0 bases and 3 bases, with 4 bases remaining between them. The germline CDR1 and CDR2 sequences are SGHRS and YFSETQ. Looking up the rest from reference TRBV5-1 and TRBJ1-3 gives the full variable domain: KAGVTQTPRYLIKTRGQQVTLSCSPISGHRSVSWYQQTPGQGLQFLFEYFSETQRNKGNFPGRFSGRQFSNSRSEMNVSTLELGDSALYLCASSLDSGNTIYFGEGSWLTVV.

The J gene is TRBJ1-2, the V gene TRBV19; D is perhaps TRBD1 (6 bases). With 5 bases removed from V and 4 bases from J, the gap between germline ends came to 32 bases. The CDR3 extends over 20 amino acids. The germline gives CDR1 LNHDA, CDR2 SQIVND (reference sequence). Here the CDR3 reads CASSPAPGQGFSYGFYGYTF. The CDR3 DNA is TGTGCCAGTAGTCCAGCCCCGGGACAAGGGTTCTCCTATGGGTTCTATGGCTACACCTTC.

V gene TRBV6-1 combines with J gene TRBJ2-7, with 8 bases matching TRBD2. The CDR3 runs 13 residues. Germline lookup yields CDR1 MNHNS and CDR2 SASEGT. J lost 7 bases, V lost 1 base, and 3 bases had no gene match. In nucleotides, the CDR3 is TGTGCCAGCAGTGAAGTCGTAGCGGGGGAGCAGTACGTC. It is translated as CASSEVVAGEQYV.

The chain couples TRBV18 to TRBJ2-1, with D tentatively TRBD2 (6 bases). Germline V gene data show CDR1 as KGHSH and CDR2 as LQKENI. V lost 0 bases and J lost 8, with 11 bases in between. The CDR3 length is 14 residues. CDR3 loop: CASSPPGWGDEQFF. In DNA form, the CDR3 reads TGTGCCAGCTCACCACCGGGTTGGGGGGATGAGCAGTTCTTC.

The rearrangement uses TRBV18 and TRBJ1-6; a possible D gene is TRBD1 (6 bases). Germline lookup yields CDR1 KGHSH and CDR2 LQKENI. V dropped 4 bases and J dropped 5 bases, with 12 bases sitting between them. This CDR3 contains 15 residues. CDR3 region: CASSLQGYDNSPLHF. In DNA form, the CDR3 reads TGTGCCAGCTCACTACAGGGATATGATAATTCACCCCTCCACTTT.

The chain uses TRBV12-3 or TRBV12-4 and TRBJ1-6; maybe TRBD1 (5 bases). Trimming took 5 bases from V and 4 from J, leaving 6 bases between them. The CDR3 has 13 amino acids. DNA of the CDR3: TGTGCCAGCAGTCGACAGTATAATTCACCCCTCCACTTT. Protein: CASSRQYNSPLHF.

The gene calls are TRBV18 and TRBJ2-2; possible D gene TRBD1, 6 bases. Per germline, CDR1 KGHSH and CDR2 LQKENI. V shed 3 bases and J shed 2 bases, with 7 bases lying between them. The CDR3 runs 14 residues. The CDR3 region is CASSPDRNTGELFF. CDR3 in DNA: TGTGCCAGCTCACCGGACAGAAACACCGGGGAGCTGTTTTTT.

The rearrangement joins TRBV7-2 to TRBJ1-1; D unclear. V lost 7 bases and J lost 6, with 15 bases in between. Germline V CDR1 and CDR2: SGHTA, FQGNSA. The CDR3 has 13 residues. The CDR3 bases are TGTGCCAGCATCGGACCCGGGGAGGCTGAAGCTTTCTTT. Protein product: CASIGPGEAEAFF.

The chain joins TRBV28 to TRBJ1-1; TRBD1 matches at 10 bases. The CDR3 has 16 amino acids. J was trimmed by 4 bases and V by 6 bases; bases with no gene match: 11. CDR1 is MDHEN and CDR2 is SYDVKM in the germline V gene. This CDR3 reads CASSLTPGQGRTEAFF. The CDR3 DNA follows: TGTGCCAGCAGCCTCACCCCGGGACAGGGGCGCACTGAAGCTTTCTTT.

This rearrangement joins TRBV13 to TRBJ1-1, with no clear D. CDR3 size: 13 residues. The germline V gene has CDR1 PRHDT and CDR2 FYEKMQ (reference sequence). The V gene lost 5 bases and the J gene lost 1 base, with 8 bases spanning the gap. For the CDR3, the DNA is TGTGCCAGCAGCGTATCAGGGAACACTGAAGCTTTCTTT. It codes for CASSVSGNTEAFF.

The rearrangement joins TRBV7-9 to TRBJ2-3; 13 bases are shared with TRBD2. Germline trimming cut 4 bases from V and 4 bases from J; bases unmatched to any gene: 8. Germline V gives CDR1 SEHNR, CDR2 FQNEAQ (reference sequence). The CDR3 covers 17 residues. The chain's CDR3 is CASSSGLAGTRADTQYF. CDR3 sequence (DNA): TGTGCCAGCAGCTCGGGACTAGCGGGGACCCGAGCAGATACGCAGTATTTT.

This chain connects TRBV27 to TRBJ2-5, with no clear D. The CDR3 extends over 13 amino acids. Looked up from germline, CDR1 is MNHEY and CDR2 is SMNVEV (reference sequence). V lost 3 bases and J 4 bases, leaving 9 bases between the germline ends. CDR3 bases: TGTGCCAGCAGTTTCTCAGGCCCAGAGACCCAGTACTTC. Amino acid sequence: CASSFSGPETQYF.

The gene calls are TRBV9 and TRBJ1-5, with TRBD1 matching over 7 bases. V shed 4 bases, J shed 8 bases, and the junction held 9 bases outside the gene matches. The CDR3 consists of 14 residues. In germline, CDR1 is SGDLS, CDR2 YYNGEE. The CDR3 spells CASSPTGLAEPQHF. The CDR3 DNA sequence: TGTGCCAGCAGCCCGACAGGGTTGGCGGAGCCCCAGCATTTT.

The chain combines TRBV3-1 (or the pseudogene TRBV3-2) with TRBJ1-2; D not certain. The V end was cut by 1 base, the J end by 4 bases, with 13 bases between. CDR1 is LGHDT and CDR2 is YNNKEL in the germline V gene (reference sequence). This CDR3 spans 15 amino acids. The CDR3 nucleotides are TGTGCCAGCAGCCAAGGTTGGCAGGTTGCCTATGGCTACACCTTC. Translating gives CASSQGWQVAYGYTF.

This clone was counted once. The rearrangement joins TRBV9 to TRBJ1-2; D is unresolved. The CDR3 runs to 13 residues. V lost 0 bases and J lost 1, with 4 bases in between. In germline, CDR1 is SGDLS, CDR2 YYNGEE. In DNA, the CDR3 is TGTGCCAGCAGCGTAGGCAGTAACTATGGCTACACCTTC. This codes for CASSVGSNYGYTF.

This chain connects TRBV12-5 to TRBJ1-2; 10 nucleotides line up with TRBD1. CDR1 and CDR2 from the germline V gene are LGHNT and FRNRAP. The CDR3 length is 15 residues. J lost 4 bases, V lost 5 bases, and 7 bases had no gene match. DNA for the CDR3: TGTGCTAGTGGTCCCCGGGACAGGGGTCCCTATGGCTACACCTTC. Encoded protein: CASGPRDRGPYGYTF.

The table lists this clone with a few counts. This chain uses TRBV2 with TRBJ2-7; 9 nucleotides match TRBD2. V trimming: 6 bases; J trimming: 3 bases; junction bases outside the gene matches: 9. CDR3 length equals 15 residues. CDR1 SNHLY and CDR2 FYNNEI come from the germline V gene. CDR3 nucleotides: TGTGCCAGCAGGCTAAGCGGGGGGCTCATCTACGAGCAGTACTTC. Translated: CASRLSGGLIYEQYF.

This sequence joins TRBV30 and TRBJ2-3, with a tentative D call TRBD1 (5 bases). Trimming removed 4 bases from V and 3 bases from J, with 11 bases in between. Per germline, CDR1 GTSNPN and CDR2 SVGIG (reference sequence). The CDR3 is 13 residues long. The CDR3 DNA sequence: TGTGCCTGGATTCGGCAGGGTACAGATACGCAGTATTTT. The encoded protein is CAWIRQGTDTQYF.

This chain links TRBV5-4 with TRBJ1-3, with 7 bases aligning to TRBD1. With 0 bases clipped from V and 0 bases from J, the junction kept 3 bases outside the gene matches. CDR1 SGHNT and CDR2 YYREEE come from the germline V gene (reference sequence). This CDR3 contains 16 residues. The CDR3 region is CASSLVGDSSGNTIYF. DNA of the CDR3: TGTGCCAGCAGCTTGGTTGGGGACAGCTCTGGAAACACCATATATTTT.

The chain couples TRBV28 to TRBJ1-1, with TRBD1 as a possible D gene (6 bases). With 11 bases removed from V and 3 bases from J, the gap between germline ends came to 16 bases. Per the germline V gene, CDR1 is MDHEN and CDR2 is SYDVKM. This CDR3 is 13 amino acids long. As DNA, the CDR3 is TGTGCCGCTGTACAGGGAGGGTACACTGAAGCTTTCTTT. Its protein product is CAAVQGGYTEAFF.

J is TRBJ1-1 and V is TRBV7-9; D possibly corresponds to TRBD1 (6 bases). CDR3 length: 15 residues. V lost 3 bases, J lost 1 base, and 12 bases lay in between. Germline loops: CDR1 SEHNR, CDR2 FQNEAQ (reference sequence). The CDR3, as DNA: TGTGCCAGCAGCTTCCCACAGGGCCCGAACACTGAAGCTTTCTTT. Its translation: CASSFPQGPNTEAFF. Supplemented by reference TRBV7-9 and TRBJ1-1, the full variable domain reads DTGVSQNPRHKITKRGQNVTFRCDPISEHNRLYWYRQTLGQGPEFLTYFQNEAQLEKSRLLSDRFSAERPKGSFSTLEIQRTEQGDSAMYLCASSFPQGPNTEAFFGQGTRLTVV.

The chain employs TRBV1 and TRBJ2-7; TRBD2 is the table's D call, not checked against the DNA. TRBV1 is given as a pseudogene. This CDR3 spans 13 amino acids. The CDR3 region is CTNSGTSGQEQYF. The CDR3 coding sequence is TGCACCAATTCCGGGACTAGCGGACAAGAGCAGTACTTC.

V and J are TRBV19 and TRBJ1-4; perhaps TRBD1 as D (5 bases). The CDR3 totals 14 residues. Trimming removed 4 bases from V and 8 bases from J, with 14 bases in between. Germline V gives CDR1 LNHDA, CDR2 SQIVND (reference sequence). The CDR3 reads CASSTGPEGEKLFF. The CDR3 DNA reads TGTGCCAGTAGTACGGGCCCGGAGGGGGAAAAACTGTTTTTT.

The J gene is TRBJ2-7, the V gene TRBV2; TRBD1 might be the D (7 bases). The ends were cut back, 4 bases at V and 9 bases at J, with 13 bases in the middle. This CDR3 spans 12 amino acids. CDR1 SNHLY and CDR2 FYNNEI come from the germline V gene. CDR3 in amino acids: CASSVGGGRQYF. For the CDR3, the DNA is TGTGCCAGCAGTGTCGGAGGGGGCAGGCAGTACTTC.

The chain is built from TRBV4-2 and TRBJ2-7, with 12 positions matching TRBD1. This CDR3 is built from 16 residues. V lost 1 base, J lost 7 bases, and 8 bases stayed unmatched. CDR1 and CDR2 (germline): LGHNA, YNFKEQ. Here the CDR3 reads CASSQAARDRGREQYF. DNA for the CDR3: TGTGCCAGCAGCCAAGCCGCCAGGGACAGGGGGCGGGAGCAGTACTTC.

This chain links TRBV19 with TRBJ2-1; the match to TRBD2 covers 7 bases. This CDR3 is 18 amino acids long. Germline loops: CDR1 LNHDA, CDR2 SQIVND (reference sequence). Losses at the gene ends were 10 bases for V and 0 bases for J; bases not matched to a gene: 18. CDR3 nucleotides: TGTGCCACCGCTGACGGGGGGAGACGTAGGAGCTCCTACAATGAGCAGTTCTTC. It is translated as CATADGGRRRSSYNEQFF.